This TCR beta chain stems from a study of blood T cell repertoires in COVID-19 (dated by TCRdb to between 2020 and 2021). Background on the whole study: Samples from collaborators originated in the United States, Italy and Spain and spanned both the acute and convalescent phases of COVID-19. The prospective study material was composed of cDNA or gDNA derived from T cells, B-cell-depleted T cells, or PBMCs. Subjects who had been exposed to COVID-19, were actively infected with it, or had recovered from it provided the deeply sampled blood TCRbeta repertoires that made up the dataset. The repertoires were released in a freely available public database meant as a resource for research on the immune response to SARS-CoV-2. The samples were drawn from the first 160 participants of the ongoing ImmuneRACE study and from 950 to 1,500 subjects provided by 6 global collaborators. Nearly every sample came with metadata listing a de-identified subject ID, COVID-19 status, age in years and sex. Where available, HLA class I and class II types were taken from metadata supplied by the sample provider and were not determined by assay-based typing.

The collaborating institutions used their own protocols to collect whole blood in K2EDTA tubes. For TCRbeta analysis, collaborators shipped samples as frozen whole blood, isolated PBMCs, or DNA extracted from either of those sample types. Taken from the germline V gene, the CDR1 and CDR2 loops are SQVTM and ANQGSEA. V has 1 base trimmed and J has 6 bases trimmed; junction bases matching no gene number 10. The CDR3, from cysteine to phenylalanine, totals 17 residues. Only CDR3 DNA is held: 51 bases, read in frame from base 1. TCRbeta CDR3 regions were amplified from genomic DNA using the immunoSEQ Assay, a bias-controlled multiplex PCR. The paper's data handling went like this. The number of nucleated cells in each sample was estimated by amplification of reference gene primers within the assay. To quantify the absolute abundance of each unique TCRbeta CDR3 rearrangement, sequence reads were collapsed and filtered. For each sample, productive Simpson clonality was calculated as the square root of Simpson's diversity index over productive rearrangements. TCRdb carries this immuneACCESS record with in-frame sequences only. Its versions omit some clonotypes, under half of them owing to an unresolved V gene in the studies checked, with the rest unexplained. V and J calls and clone size follow that table, whereas D and trimming were derived from the DNA. Within this sample are about 73,000 clones, with around 83% of them counted one time only. The leading ten clones occupy roughly 5.7% of the sample.

General findings and caveats noted by the study authors: The amount of clinical and demographic metadata varied by source and participant and was provided uncurated.

To note about this clone: What this receptor recognizes is not known. Base quality data are lacking; no much larger clone is found one base away.

The chain joins TRBV29-1 to TRBJ2-1; the junction holds 12 bases that match TRBD2. Sequences were obtained from peripheral blood. The sequence derives from a woman aged 55-69 years with acute or convalescent COVID-19. The CDR3 here reads CSVEGASGGAHGNEQFF. The DNA sequence follows: TGCAGCGTTGAAGGAGCTAGCGGGGGGGCCCACGGCAATGAGCAGTTCTTC.